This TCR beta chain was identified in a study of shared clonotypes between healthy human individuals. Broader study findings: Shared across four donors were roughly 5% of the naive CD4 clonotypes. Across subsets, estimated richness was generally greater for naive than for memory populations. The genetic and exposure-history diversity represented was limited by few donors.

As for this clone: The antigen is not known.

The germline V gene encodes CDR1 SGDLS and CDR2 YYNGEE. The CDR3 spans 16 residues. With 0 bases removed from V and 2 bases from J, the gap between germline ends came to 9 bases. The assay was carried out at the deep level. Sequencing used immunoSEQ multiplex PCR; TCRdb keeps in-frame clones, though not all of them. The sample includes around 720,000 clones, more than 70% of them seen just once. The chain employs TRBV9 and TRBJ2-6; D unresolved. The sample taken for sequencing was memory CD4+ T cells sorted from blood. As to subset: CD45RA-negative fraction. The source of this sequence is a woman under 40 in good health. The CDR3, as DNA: TGTGCCAGCAGCGTAGTAGTTACCGCTGGGGCCAACGTCCTGACTTTC. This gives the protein CASSVVVTAGANVLTF.